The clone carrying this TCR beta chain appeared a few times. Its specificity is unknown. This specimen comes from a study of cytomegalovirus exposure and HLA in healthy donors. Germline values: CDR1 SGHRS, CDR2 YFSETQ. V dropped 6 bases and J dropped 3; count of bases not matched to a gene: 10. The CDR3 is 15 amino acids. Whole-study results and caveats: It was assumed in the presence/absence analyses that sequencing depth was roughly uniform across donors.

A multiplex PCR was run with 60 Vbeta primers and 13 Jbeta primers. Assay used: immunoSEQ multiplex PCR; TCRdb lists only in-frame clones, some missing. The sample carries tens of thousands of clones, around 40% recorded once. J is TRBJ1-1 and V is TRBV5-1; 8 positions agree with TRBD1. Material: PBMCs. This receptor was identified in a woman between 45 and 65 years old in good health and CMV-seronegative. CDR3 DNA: TGCGCCAGCATAGGACAGGGCTGGAGATACACTGAAGCTTTCTTT. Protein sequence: CASIGQGWRYTEAFF.